The sequence of this T cell receptor (beta chain) was determined in a study of cytomegalovirus exposure and HLA in healthy donors. CDR1 and CDR2 (germline): PRHDT, FYEKMQ (reference sequence). This CDR3 comprises 14 residues. The PCR employed 60 Vbeta primers together with 13 Jbeta primers. Only in-frame clones appear in the TCRdb table, and some are missing; sequencing was by immunoSEQ multiplex PCR. The sample shows under 130,000 clones, roughly two thirds of them seen only once. This clone was observed a single time. A read error may produce the germline difference seen at one junction end. The TCR was taken from a man younger than 40 in good health and CMV-seronegative. Sequenced sample: PBMCs. The chain couples TRBV13 to TRBJ1-4; tentatively, D is TRBD1 (5 bases). The CDR3 bases are TGTGCCGGCAGTCGGAGGGGACGTAATGAAAAACTGTTTTTT. Its protein product is CAGSRRGRNEKLFF.